The 26 T cell receptor beta chains presented below share a single source sample, sequenced in a study of cytomegalovirus exposure and HLA in healthy donors. Vbeta (60) and Jbeta (13) primers were used in the PCR. This table comes from immunoSEQ multiplex PCR, and its TCRdb copy is limited to in-frame clones, with some not included. Seen here are 90,000 to 100,000 clones, more than 70% observed once, and the top ten hold 7.5% to 9%. The specimen sequenced was PBMCs. The origin of the receptors is a female donor in good health and CMV-seronegative.

The chain has TRBV18 and TRBJ1-6, with D possibly TRBD1 on 5 matching bases. V was pared by 6 bases and J by 9 bases, with 15 bases between. There are 14 residues in the CDR3. CDR1 is KGHSH and CDR2 is LQKENI in the germline V gene. The CDR3 sequence: CASSTDGGTSPLHF. In DNA, the CDR3 is TGTGCCAGCTCTACCGACGGGGGAACTTCACCCCTCCACTTT.

CDR3 in amino acids: CATSSWATEAFF. The CDR3 coding sequence is TGTGCCACCAGCAGCTGGGCCACTGAAGCTTTCTTT. This chain joins TRBV15 and TRBJ1-1; D gene uncertain. This CDR3 is built from 12 residues. Trimming removed 3 bases at V and 4 bases at J, with 6 bases between. The V gene's germline CDR1 is LNHNV and CDR2 YYDKDF (reference sequence).

The chain recombines TRBV27 with TRBJ1-5; 7 bases map to TRBD1. J lost 0 bases, V lost 1 base, and 9 bases had no gene match. From germline, CDR1 is MNHEY and CDR2 SMNVEV (reference sequence). The CDR3 is made up of 18 amino acids. For the CDR3, the DNA is TGTGCCAGCAGTTTATTCAGAGGGGGCCCGAATAGCAATCAGCCCCAGCATTTT. Translation gives CASSLFRGGPNSNQPQHF.

The rearrangement links TRBV2 to TRBJ2-1; the match to TRBD1 covers 8 bases. The CDR3 has 15 residues. Unmatched junction bases numbered 10, after V lost 5 bases and J lost 7 bases. In germline, CDR1 is SNHLY, CDR2 FYNNEI. This CDR3 is CASSFEATGGNEQFF. CDR3 coding DNA: TGTGCCAGCAGTTTTGAGGCCACAGGGGGTAATGAGCAGTTCTTC.

This clone was counted only a few times. The chain combines TRBV21-1 with TRBJ1-5; the table assigns TRBD1, which was not confirmed against the DNA. TRBV21-1 is classified as a pseudogene. The CDR3 spans 10 residues. The CDR3 is CASPRRGLHF. In DNA, the CDR3 is TGTGCCAGCCCCAGAAGGGGTTTGCATTTT.

This chain uses TRBV7-9 with TRBJ2-5, with D maybe TRBD2 (6 bases). The CDR3 runs to 13 residues. The germline CDR1 and CDR2 sequences are SEHNR and FQNEAQ (reference sequence). Trimming pared 5 bases from V and 9 bases from J, leaving 16 bases between. Here the CDR3 DNA reads TGTGCCAGCAGCGACGGCCTCAGGGAGGCCCAGTACTTC. Protein sequence: CASSDGLREAQYF.

The genes are TRBV4-3 and TRBJ2-3, with D maybe TRBD1 (6 bases). Germline V gene lookup returns CDR1 LGHNA and CDR2 YSLEER. There are 16 residues in the CDR3. V lost 4 bases, J lost 4 bases, and 18 bases lay in between. CDR3 amino acids: CASSPGVRLSADTQYF. For the CDR3, the DNA is TGCGCCAGCAGCCCAGGGGTGAGACTATCGGCAGATACGCAGTATTTT.

This sequence joins TRBV6-5 and TRBJ2-3; 9 nucleotides agree with TRBD2. With 2 bases clipped from V and 5 bases from J, the junction kept 5 bases outside the gene matches. This CDR3 is built from 15 residues. Germline CDR1 and CDR2: MNHEY and SVGAGI. The chain's CDR3 is CASSYGGRVRDTQYF. CDR3 nucleotides: TGTGCCAGCAGTTACGGCGGGAGGGTACGAGATACGCAGTATTTT.

The V and J genes are TRBV7-9 and TRBJ1-2, with a weak D call TRBD1 (6 bases). The germline CDR1 and CDR2 sequences are SEHNR and FQNEAQ (reference sequence). The V and J ends lost 3 bases and 4 bases respectively, with 15 bases between them. The CDR3 sequence is 15 residues long. The CDR3 loop is CASSFSGAAGYGYTF. The CDR3 DNA sequence: TGTGCCAGCAGCTTTTCAGGGGCCGCTGGCTATGGCTACACCTTC.

This chain uses TRBV7-6 with TRBJ2-5; 8 bases align to TRBD2. This CDR3 contains 16 residues. Germline V gene sequence: CDR1 SGHVS, CDR2 FNYEAQ. V was clipped by 5 bases and J by 0 bases; unmatched bases: 8. The CDR3 bases are TGTGCCAGCAGCGGGCGGGGGGTTCAGTACCAAGAGACCCAGTACTTC. This encodes CASSGRGVQYQETQYF.

V and J are TRBV5-1 and TRBJ1-2; no clear D gene. Germline-derived CDR1 and CDR2 are SGHRS and YFSETQ. This CDR3 has 14 amino acids. The V end lost 4 bases, the J end lost 10 bases, and 20 bases lay between the germline ends. The CDR3 bases are TGCGCCAGCAGCACGGGGTCGGGGAATGGATTCTACACCTTC. Its translation: CASSTGSGNGFYTF.

The table lists this clone with a few counts. V is TRBV6-6 and J is TRBJ1-2; 7 positions match TRBD1. CDR3 size: 15 residues. The germline CDR1 and CDR2 sequences are MNHNY and SVGAGI (reference sequence). J lost 0 bases, V lost 5 bases, and 6 bases had no gene match. The DNA for the CDR3 is TGTGCCAGCAGTATAGGGGGCCTTGCTAACTATGGCTACACCTTC. It yields the protein CASSIGGLANYGYTF.

The V gene is TRBV7-8, the J gene TRBJ1-5; D is possibly TRBD1 (6 bases). Trimming stripped 2 bases from V and 4 bases from J, with 12 bases between. Germline-derived CDR1 and CDR2 are SGHVS and FQNEAQ. CDR3 length: 15 amino acids. The CDR3 sequence is CASSLMSTGNQPQHF. As DNA, the CDR3 is TGTGCCAGCAGCTTAATGTCTACAGGGAATCAGCCCCAGCATTTT.

The chain couples TRBV19 to TRBJ1-4, with TRBD1 matching 7 bases. The CDR3 sequence is 13 residues long. Germline V gives CDR1 LNHDA, CDR2 SQIVND (reference sequence). J lost 8 bases, V lost 6 bases, and 6 bases had no gene match. The CDR3 DNA sequence: TGTGCCAGTAGCTCTCAGGGGGAGGAAAAACTGTTTTTT. It translates to CASSSQGEEKLFF.

Comments on this clone: The junction does not match germline at one end; this may be a read error. The V and J genes are TRBV7-9 and TRBJ1-5; 9 bases match TRBD1. Germline V gene sequence: CDR1 SEHNR, CDR2 FQNEAQ (reference sequence). The CDR3 runs 17 residues. The CDR3 sequence is CSSSPGTGYGSNQPQHF. The DNA of the CDR3 is TGTTCCAGCAGCCCAGGGACAGGGTATGGGAGCAATCAGCCCCAGCATTTT.

The chain links TRBV18 to TRBJ2-5, with a weak D call TRBD1 (6 bases). The CDR3 is made up of 15 amino acids. Germline CDR1 is KGHSH and CDR2 is LQKENI. The V and J ends lost 0 bases and 4 bases respectively, with 12 bases between them. The CDR3 nucleotides are TGTGCCAGCTCACCACCAGAAGGACAGCTAGAGACCCAGTACTTC. It codes for CASSPPEGQLETQYF.

Worth noting for this clone: The same CDR3 also results from other DNA sequences found in this sample. The rearrangement links TRBV30 to TRBJ2-1, with unresolved D. The CDR3 is 12 residues long. The germline V gene encodes CDR1 GTSNPN and CDR2 SVGIG (reference sequence). V gave up 0 bases and J gave up 3 bases, with 3 bases separating them. CDR3 nucleotide sequence: TGTGCCTGGAGTGTCTACTACAATGAGCAGTTCTTC. It encodes CAWSVYYNEQFF.

The chain combines TRBV21-1 with TRBJ1-5; the tabulated D call, TRBD1, remains unverified against the DNA. TRBV21-1 represents a pseudogene. The CDR3 totals 16 residues. The CDR3 protein is CASSNHRVWDNQPQHF. The CDR3 coding sequence is TGTGCCAGCAGCAACCACAGGGTCTGGGACAATCAGCCCCAGCATTTT.

About this clone itself: Relative to the germline gene, one junction end is altered; a read error may explain this. The V call is TRBV7-9, the J call TRBJ1-1, with unresolved D. The length of the CDR3 is 15 residues. CDR1 SEHNR and CDR2 FQNEAQ come from the germline V gene (reference sequence). CDR3 protein: CSSSTRVPKNTEAFF. CDR3 DNA sequence: TGTTCCAGCAGCACCCGGGTCCCGAAGAACACTGAAGCTTTCTTT.

The rearrangement links TRBV6-5 to TRBJ2-2, with 13 bases lining up with TRBD2. V gave up 2 bases and J gave up 7 bases; unmatched junction bases: 4. The CDR3 is 16 amino acids. Germline V gene data show CDR1 as MNHEY and CDR2 as SVGAGI. In DNA form, the CDR3 reads TGTGCCAGCAGTTACGGACTAGCGGGAGTTGGCGGGGAGCTGTTTTTT. Protein sequence: CASSYGLAGVGGELFF.

V usage is TRBV4-1 and J usage is TRBJ1-1; D is unclear. Germline CDR1 MGHRA, CDR2 YSYEKL. The CDR3 is 14 residues long. Trimming cost V 2 bases and J 1 base, with 8 bases left between them. The CDR3, as DNA: TGCGCCAGCAGCCAAAGGCGGGAGAACACTGAAGCTTTCTTT. Protein: CASSQRRENTEAFF.

The rearrangement links TRBV7-3 to TRBJ2-2, with 11 bases fitting TRBD1. Germline V gene lookup returns CDR1 SGHTA and CDR2 FQGTGA. V shed 0 bases, J shed 7 bases, and the junction held 13 bases outside the gene matches. There are 19 residues in the CDR3. CDR3 DNA sequence: TGTGCCAGCAGCTTAACAGCCGCGCGGGACAGGGGGTTAGGCGGGGAGCTGTTTTTT. Its translation: CASSLTAARDRGLGGELFF.

J is TRBJ2-1 and V is TRBV6-6; TRBD2 aligns across 9 bases. With V trimmed by 5 bases and J by 4 bases, 9 bases remained unmatched. CDR1 and CDR2 from the germline V gene are MNHNY and SVGAGI (reference sequence). The CDR3 consists of 16 residues. CDR3 loop: CASSPPRAGGYNEQFF. As DNA, the CDR3 is TGTGCCAGCAGTCCACCTCGAGCGGGGGGTTACAATGAGCAGTTCTTC.

The chain links TRBV19 to TRBJ2-7; 7 nucleotides agree with TRBD1. The CDR3 is made up of 11 amino acids. Germline V gene sequence: CDR1 LNHDA, CDR2 SQIVND (reference sequence). V shed 6 bases, J shed 4 bases, and the junction held 0 bases outside the gene matches. CDR3 loop: CASRQGYEQYF. CDR3 bases: TGTGCCAGTAGACAGGGGTACGAGCAGTACTTC.

This chain connects TRBV30 to TRBJ1-5; 8 bases align to TRBD1. Germline V gives CDR1 GTSNPN, CDR2 SVGIG (reference sequence). This CDR3 contains 15 residues. V lost 1 base, J lost 6 bases, and 8 bases stayed unmatched. CDR3: CAWSAWTGNGQPQHF. In DNA, the CDR3 is TGTGCCTGGAGTGCCTGGACAGGGAACGGTCAGCCCCAGCATTTT.

This clone was picked up a small number of times. The V and J genes are TRBV27 and TRBJ2-1; 12 bases match TRBD2. The CDR3 totals 16 residues. The germline V gene encodes CDR1 MNHEY and CDR2 SMNVEV (reference sequence). V lost 2 bases, J lost 3 bases, and 2 bases stayed unmatched. The CDR3 region has the DNA TGTGCCAGCAGTTTAGGACTAGCGGGATTCTACAATGAGCAGTTCTTC. Translated: CASSLGLAGFYNEQFF.